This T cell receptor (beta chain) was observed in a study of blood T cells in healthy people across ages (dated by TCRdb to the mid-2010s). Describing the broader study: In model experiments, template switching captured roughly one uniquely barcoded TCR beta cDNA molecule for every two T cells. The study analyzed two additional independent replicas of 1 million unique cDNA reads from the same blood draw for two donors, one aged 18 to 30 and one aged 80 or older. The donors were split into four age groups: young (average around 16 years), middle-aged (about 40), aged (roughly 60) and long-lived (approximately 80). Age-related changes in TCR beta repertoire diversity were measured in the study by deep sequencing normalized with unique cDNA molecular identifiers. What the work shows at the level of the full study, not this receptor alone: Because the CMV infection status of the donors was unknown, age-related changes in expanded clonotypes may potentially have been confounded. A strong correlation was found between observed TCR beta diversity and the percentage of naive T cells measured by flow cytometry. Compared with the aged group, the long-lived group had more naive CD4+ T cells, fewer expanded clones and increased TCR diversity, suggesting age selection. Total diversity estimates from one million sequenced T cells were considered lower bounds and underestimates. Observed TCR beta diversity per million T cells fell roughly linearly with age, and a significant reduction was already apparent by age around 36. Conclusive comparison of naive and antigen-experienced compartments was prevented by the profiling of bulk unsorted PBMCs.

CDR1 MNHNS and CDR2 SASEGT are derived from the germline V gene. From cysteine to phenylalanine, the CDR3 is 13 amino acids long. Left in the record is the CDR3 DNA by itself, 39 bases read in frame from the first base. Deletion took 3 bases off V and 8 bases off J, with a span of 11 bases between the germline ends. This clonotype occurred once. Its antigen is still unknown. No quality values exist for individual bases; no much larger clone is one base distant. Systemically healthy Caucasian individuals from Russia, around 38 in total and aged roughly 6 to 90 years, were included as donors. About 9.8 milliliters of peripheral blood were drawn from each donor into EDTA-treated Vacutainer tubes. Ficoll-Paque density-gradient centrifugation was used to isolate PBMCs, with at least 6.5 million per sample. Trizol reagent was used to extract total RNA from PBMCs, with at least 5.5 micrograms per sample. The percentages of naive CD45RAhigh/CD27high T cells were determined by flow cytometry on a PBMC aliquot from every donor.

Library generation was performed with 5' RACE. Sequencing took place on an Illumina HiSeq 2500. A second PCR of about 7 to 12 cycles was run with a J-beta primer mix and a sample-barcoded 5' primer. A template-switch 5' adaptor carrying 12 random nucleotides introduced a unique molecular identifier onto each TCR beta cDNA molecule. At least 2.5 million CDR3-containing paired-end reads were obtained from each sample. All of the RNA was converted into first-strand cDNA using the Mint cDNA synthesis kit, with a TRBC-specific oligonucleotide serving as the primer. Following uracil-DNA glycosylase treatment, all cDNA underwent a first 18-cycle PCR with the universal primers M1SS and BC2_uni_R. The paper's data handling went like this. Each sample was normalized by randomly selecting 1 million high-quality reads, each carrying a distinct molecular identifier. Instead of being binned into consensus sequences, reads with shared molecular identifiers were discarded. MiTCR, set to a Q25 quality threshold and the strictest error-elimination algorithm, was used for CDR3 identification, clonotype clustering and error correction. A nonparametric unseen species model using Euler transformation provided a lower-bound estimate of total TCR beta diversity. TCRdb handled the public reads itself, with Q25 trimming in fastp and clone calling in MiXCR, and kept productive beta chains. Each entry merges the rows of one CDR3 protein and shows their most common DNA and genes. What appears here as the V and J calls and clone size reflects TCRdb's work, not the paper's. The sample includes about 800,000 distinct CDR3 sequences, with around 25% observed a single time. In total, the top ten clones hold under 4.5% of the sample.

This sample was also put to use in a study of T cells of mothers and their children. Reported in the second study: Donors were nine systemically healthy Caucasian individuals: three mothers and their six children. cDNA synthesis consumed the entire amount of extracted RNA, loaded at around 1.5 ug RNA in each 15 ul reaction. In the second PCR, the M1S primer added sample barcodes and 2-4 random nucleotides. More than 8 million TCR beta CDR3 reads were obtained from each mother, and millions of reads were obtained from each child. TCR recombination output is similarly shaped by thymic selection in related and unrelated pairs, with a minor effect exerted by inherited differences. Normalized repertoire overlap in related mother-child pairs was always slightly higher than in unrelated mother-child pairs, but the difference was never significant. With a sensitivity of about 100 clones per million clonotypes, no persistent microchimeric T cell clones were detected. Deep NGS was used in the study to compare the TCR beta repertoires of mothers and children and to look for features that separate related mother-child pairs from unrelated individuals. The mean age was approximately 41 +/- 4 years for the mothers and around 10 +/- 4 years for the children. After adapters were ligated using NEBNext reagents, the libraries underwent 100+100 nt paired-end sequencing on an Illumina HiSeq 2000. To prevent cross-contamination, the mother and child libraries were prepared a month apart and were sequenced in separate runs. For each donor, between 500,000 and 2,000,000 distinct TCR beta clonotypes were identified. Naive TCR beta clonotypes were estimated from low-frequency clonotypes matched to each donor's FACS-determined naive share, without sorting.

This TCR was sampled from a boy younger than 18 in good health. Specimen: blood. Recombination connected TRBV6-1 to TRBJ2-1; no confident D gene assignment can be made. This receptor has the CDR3 CASSDPGLDEQFF. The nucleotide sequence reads TGTGCCAGCAGTGACCCGGGCTTAGATGAGCAGTTCTTC.